These 24 T cell receptor beta chains originate from one sample sequenced in a study of T-cell memory formation after mild COVID-19. From the 5' RACE reads, TCRdb called clonotypes with MiXCR, one entry per CDR3 protein. The table lists 150,000 to 200,000 distinct CDR3 sequences, approximately 10% of them singletons, with more than 3.5% in the top ten. The source material was PBMCs or a T cell subset sorted from them (not recorded which). The receptors were sampled from a man aged 18 to 29 who had mild COVID-19 (a few samples of this study predate the infection). Cell type and time point are not known.

V is TRBV2 and J is TRBJ1-4, with D unclear. CDR1 and CDR2 from the germline V gene are SNHLY and FYNNEI. V shed 7 bases and J shed 7 bases, with 13 bases lying between them. CDR3 size: 13 residues. Here the CDR3 DNA reads TGTGCCAGCACCGCCCTGGGTTCTGAAAAACTGTTTTTT. Protein sequence: CASTALGSEKLFF.

This clonotype was counted only a few times. The V gene is TRBV5-6, the J gene TRBJ2-7; D is perhaps TRBD1 or TRBD2 (5 bases each). This CDR3 has 14 residues. Germline V CDR1 and CDR2: SGHDT, YYEEEE. Trimming took off 3 bases at V and 3 bases at J, with 13 bases between the two ends. CDR3 sequence reads: CASSSSGTDYEQYV. The CDR3, as DNA: TGTGCCAGCAGCTCTTCCGGGACCGACTACGAGCAGTACGTC.

The rearrangement joins TRBV7-2 to TRBJ2-3; 11 bases map to TRBD2. This CDR3 spans 16 amino acids. Germline V gene lookup returns CDR1 SGHTA and CDR2 FQGNSA. The junction had 9 bases not matched to a gene; V was cut back by 4 bases and J by 6 bases. The CDR3 DNA is TGTGCCAGCAGCTCGATAGCGGGGGGGCCGAGGGATACGCAGTATTTT. It yields the protein CASSSIAGGPRDTQYF.

In its sample, this clonotype was seen many times. V and J are TRBV27 and TRBJ2-3; 7 nucleotides match TRBD2. The V gene's germline CDR1 is MNHEY and CDR2 SMNVEV (reference sequence). With V trimmed by 7 bases and J by 0 bases, 13 bases remained unmatched. The CDR3 runs to 17 residues. CDR3 sequence (DNA): TGTGCCAGCATGAACGGGGGGATCGGGCCTAGCACAGATACGCAGTATTTT. Translating it yields CASMNGGIGPSTDTQYF.

The chain is built from TRBV11-2 and TRBJ2-1; 7 nucleotides align to TRBD2. The CDR3 consists of 16 residues. Losses at the gene ends were 5 bases for V and 1 base for J; bases not matched to a gene: 8. Per the germline V gene, CDR1 is SGHAT and CDR2 is FQNNGV. As DNA, the CDR3 is TGTGCCAGCAGCCCCCGGACTAGAGCGTCCTACAATGAGCAGTTCTTC. Residues: CASSPRTRASYNEQFF.

V usage is TRBV29-1 and J usage is TRBJ2-5; 8 nucleotides line up with TRBD2. Unmatched junction bases numbered 10, after V lost 3 bases and J lost 4 bases. The CDR3 extends over 15 amino acids. Germline CDR1 reads SQVTM; CDR2 reads ANQGSEA. The CDR3 sequence: CSVDLPGLVGETQYF. The CDR3 DNA sequence: TGCAGCGTTGACCTCCCGGGACTAGTCGGAGAGACCCAGTACTTC.

This clonotype was detected a few times. The chain combines TRBV18 with TRBJ2-7; D is unresolved. Trimming left V 6 bases short and J 4 bases short, with 10 bases between. Germline V CDR1 and CDR2: KGHSH, LQKENI. The CDR3 is made up of 12 amino acids. For the CDR3, the DNA is TGTGCCAGCTCCCCCGACCGGTACGAGCAGTACGTC. Its protein is CASSPDRYEQYV.

This clonotype showed up just a few times. The chain has TRBV25-1 and TRBJ1-1; D gene uncertain. Trimming took off 2 bases at V and 8 bases at J, with 9 bases between the two ends. Looked up from germline, CDR1 is MGHDK and CDR2 is SYGVNS. The CDR3 sequence is 12 residues long. CDR3 DNA: TGTGCCAGCAGTGAAAGAAGTCGGGAAGCTTTCTTT. The encoded protein is CASSERSREAFF.

V usage is TRBV15 and J usage is TRBJ1-2; D is possibly TRBD1 (6 bases). There are 15 residues in the CDR3. V lost 3 bases and J 5 bases, leaving 16 bases between the germline ends. Germline CDR1 LNHNV, CDR2 YYDKDF (reference sequence). The CDR3 region is CATSRNTGTPYGYTF. CDR3 bases: TGTGCCACCAGCAGGAATACCGGGACACCTTATGGCTACACCTTC.

The chain combines TRBV5-5 with TRBJ2-5, with D hard to call. Germline V gene data show CDR1 as SGHKS and CDR2 as YYEKEE (reference sequence). With 0 bases removed from V and 4 bases from J, the gap between germline ends came to 13 bases. This CDR3 contains 15 residues. CDR3 protein: CASSLDPMGRETQYF. In DNA form, the CDR3 reads TGTGCCAGCAGCTTGGATCCCATGGGTAGAGAGACCCAGTACTTC.

This clonotype was seen only once. The chain couples TRBV9 to TRBJ2-1; the match to TRBD2 covers 13 bases. J gave up 10 bases and V 0 bases, and 7 bases lay outside the gene matches. Germline V gene data show CDR1 as SGDLS and CDR2 as YYNGEE. There are 16 residues in the CDR3. CDR3 nucleotides: TGTGCCAGCAGCGTAGTCCCCACTAGCGGGGGGGTCGAGCAGTTCTTC. This codes for CASSVVPTSGGVEQFF.

The CDR3 region is CAITSGQASGELFF. CDR3 nucleotide sequence: TGTGCCATCACTAGCGGACAGGCGAGCGGGGAGCTGTTTTTT. The chain links TRBV10-3 to TRBJ2-2; D tentatively fits TRBD1 or TRBD2 (7 bases each). This CDR3 region has 14 residues. Germline V gives CDR1 ENHRY, CDR2 SYGVKD. The germline V and J ends were trimmed by 7 bases and 7 bases, with 16 bases remaining between them.

The chain links TRBV29-1 to TRBJ2-7; D is undetermined. V was shortened by 2 bases and J by 3 bases, with 11 bases between the two germline ends. CDR1 and CDR2 from the germline V gene are SQVTM and ANQGSEA. The CDR3 has 13 amino acids. For the CDR3, the DNA is TGCAGCGTTGAAAGACCCCCGCTCTACGAGCAGTACTTC. Residues: CSVERPPLYEQYF.

This clonotype was seen a few times. The J gene is TRBJ2-7, the V gene TRBV7-2; no reliable D call. The CDR3 is 13 residues long. V gave up 1 base and J gave up 5 bases, with 9 bases separating them. CDR1 and CDR2 from the germline V gene are SGHTA and FQGNSA. CDR3 region: CASSLDPYNEQYF. CDR3 in DNA: TGTGCCAGCAGCTTAGACCCTTACAACGAGCAGTACTTC. Using reference TRBV7-2 and TRBJ2-7 for the parts outside the CDR3, the full variable domain is GAGVSQSPSNKVTEKGKDVELRCDPISGHTALYWYRQSLGQGLEFLIYFQGNSAPDKSGLPSDRFSAERTGGSVSTLTIQRTQQEDSAVYLCASSLDPYNEQYFGPGTRLTVT.

The chain joins TRBV7-2 to TRBJ2-1; D is ambiguous. This CDR3 contains 11 residues. In germline, CDR1 is SGHTA, CDR2 FQGNSA. Trimming took 2 bases from V and 15 from J, leaving 11 bases between them. The CDR3 reads CASSLISKLFF. CDR3 bases: TGTGCCAGCAGCTTAATTAGTAAACTGTTCTTC.

This clonotype has a handful of counts. The chain combines TRBV19 with TRBJ1-2, with D possibly matching TRBD1 (5 bases). The V gene lost 7 bases and the J gene lost 6 bases, with 24 bases spanning the gap. The CDR3 is 16 residues long. Germline assignment: CDR1 LNHDA and CDR2 SQIVND (reference sequence). CDR3: CASTSRGGTAGNGYTF. The CDR3 nucleotides are TGTGCCAGTACCTCCCGGGGGGGGACGGCGGGGAATGGCTACACCTTC.

This clonotype was counted between two and nine times. The genes are TRBV7-9 and TRBJ1-1, with 7 bases identical to TRBD1. The CDR3 covers 13 residues. CDR1 is SEHNR and CDR2 is FQNEAQ in the germline V gene (reference sequence). V was clipped by 5 bases and J by 9 bases; unmatched bases: 9. The CDR3 DNA reads TGTGCCAGCAGCACCCGACAGGGCAGCCAAGCTTTCTTT. Translation: CASSTRQGSQAFF.

This clonotype was picked up many times. The chain recombines TRBV5-1 with TRBJ2-4, with 7 bases identical to TRBD2. Trimming removed 4 bases from V and 5 bases from J; junction bases left unmatched: 9. Germline lookup yields CDR1 SGHRS and CDR2 YFSETQ. There are 15 residues in the CDR3. CDR3 DNA sequence: TGCGCCAGCAGCCCACCGGGGGGTCTTCAAAACATTCAGTACTTC. It codes for CASSPPGGLQNIQYF.

This chain uses TRBV29-1 with TRBJ2-3; 11 bases agree with TRBD2. Germline CDR1 and CDR2: SQVTM and ANQGSEA. CDR3 length equals 16 residues. After removal of 4 bases from V and 4 bases from J, the junction contained 10 bases not matched to a gene. As DNA, the CDR3 is TGCAGCGTTGGAGGTCTAGCGGGGGGCGGCCCAGATACGCAGTATTTT. As protein: CSVGGLAGGGPDTQYF.

V gene TRBV4-1 combines with J gene TRBJ1-5, with D perhaps TRBD1 (5 bases). Germline assignment: CDR1 MGHRA and CDR2 YSYEKL. Trimming left V 2 bases short and J 6 bases short, with 8 bases between. The length of the CDR3 is 13 residues. The CDR3 bases are TGCGCCAGCAGCCAAACAGGCACTCAGCCCCAGCATTTT. Amino acid sequence: CASSQTGTQPQHF.

The V gene is TRBV6-6, the J gene TRBJ1-5; tentative D call: TRBD1 (6 bases). The CDR3 is made up of 15 amino acids. CDR1 and CDR2 from the germline V gene are MNHNY and SVGAGI (reference sequence). Trimming left V 0 bases short and J 8 bases short, with 14 bases between. This CDR3 reads CASSYSNRVGEPQHF. The DNA for the CDR3 is TGTGCCAGCAGTTACTCAAACAGGGTCGGGGAGCCCCAGCATTTT.

This clonotype was picked up a small number of times. V gene TRBV7-9 combines with J gene TRBJ2-7, with D perhaps TRBD1 or TRBD2 (5 bases each). Germline lookup yields CDR1 SEHNR and CDR2 FQNEAQ (reference sequence). The CDR3 covers 15 residues. Trimming pared 1 base from V and 5 bases from J, leaving 15 bases between. DNA of the CDR3: TGTGCCAGCAGCTTAGTCCCGGGGCAGCACCACGAGCAGTACTTC. This codes for CASSLVPGQHHEQYF. The full variable domain, completed using reference TRBV7-9 and TRBJ2-7, is DTGVSQNPRHKITKRGQNVTFRCDPISEHNRLYWYRQTLGQGPEFLTYFQNEAQLEKSRLLSDRFSAERPKGSFSTLEIQRTEQGDSAMYLCASSLVPGQHHEQYFGPGTRLTVT.

The table lists this clonotype with many counts. The chain employs TRBV2 and TRBJ2-3; tentatively, D is TRBD1 or TRBD2 (5 bases each). V was clipped by 10 bases and J by 3 bases, with 8 bases between them. The CDR3 consists of 11 residues. CDR1 is SNHLY and CDR2 is FYNNEI in the germline V gene. The chain's CDR3 is CANGGTDTQYF. Written as DNA, the CDR3 is TGTGCCAATGGGGGTACAGATACGCAGTATTTT.

This clonotype was observed a few times. This chain joins TRBV12-3 or TRBV12-4 and TRBJ2-5; D ambiguous. The CDR3 runs to 13 residues. Trimming took 5 bases from V and 2 from J, leaving 9 bases between them. The CDR3 sequence is CASSGRRQETQYF. As DNA, the CDR3 is TGTGCCAGCAGTGGGCGTCGGCAAGAGACCCAGTACTTC.